This TCR beta chain is drawn from a study of OX40 agonist ivuxolimab in advanced cancers. Study details: Ivuxolimab was administered intravenously to patients at 0.01 to 10 mg/kg every 2 weeks. Subjects had a mean age of roughly 60 years, with a range of roughly 20 to 80; 82.7% were male.

The data were produced by immunoSEQ multiplex PCR, yet TCRdb's version contains in-frame clones alone and is incomplete. The table includes some 100,000 clones, 90% detected once. V lost 2 bases to trimming and J lost 1 base, with 10 bases between them. Germline V gene sequence: CDR1 MNHNY, CDR2 SVGAGI (reference sequence). The CDR3 has 15 amino acids. The material was CD4+ or CD8+ T cells sorted from blood, obtained in a trial of the OX40 agonist ivuxolimab. The source is an adult with an advanced solid tumor such as melanoma, head and neck, liver or kidney cancer. The chain uses TRBV6-6 and TRBJ2-3; D might be TRBD2 (5 bases). CDR3 nucleotides: TGTGCCAGCAGTTACAGCGGTGGTGGCACAGATACGCAGTATTTT. This sequence encodes CASSYSGGGTDTQYF.